These 10 T cell receptor beta chains share one sample of origin, sequenced in a study of cytomegalovirus exposure and HLA in healthy donors (dated by TCRdb to 2016 to 2017). To prepare the library, the immunoSEQ multiplex PCR assay was applied. The multiplex PCR relied on a mix of 60 forward primers for TCR Vbeta segments and 13 reverse primers for TCR Jbeta segments. TCRdb re-hosts the immuneACCESS table, in-frame sequences only. Its copies lack some clones; in the studies checked, an unresolved V gene accounts for under half of them, and the cause for the rest is not known. The table for this sample lists roughly 150,000 clones; 85% of them were counted only once. 1% of the sample is taken by the ten largest. Sequenced: PBMCs. These receptors were collected from a boy aged 2 to 10 in good health and CMV-seronegative.

The chain recombines TRBV10-1 with TRBJ1-2; D perhaps matches TRBD1 (5 bases). Looked up from germline, CDR1 is WNHNN and CDR2 is SYGVQD (reference sequence). With 1 base removed from V and 5 bases from J, the gap between germline ends came to 17 bases. The CDR3 has 16 amino acids. The CDR3 nucleotides are TGCGCCAGCAGTGAGTTTTCCAGGGAGGATCGTTATGGCTACACCTTC. This gives the protein CASSEFSREDRYGYTF.

The chain uses TRBV28 and TRBJ2-7, with a weak D call TRBD2 (6 bases). Germline V gene lookup returns CDR1 MDHEN and CDR2 SYDVKM. Trimming removed 1 base at V and 3 bases at J, with 10 bases between. This CDR3 is 14 amino acids long. In DNA, the CDR3 is TGTGCCAGCAGTTTATATGCCGGGAGCTACGAGCAGTACTTC. This gives the protein CASSLYAGSYEQYF.

This clone appeared a few times. The chain uses TRBV14 and TRBJ2-2, with TRBD2 matching 12 bases. Unmatched junction bases numbered 10, after V lost 5 bases and J lost 0 bases. The CDR3 spans 19 residues. Germline values: CDR1 SGHDN, CDR2 FVKESK. DNA for the CDR3: TGTGCCAGCAGCGCCCGACTAGCGGGGGCCTTCGCGAACACCGGGGAGCTGTTTTTT. This codes for CASSARLAGAFANTGELFF.

The chain combines TRBV7-9 with TRBJ2-6; 8 positions match TRBD1. The germline V gene has CDR1 SEHNR and CDR2 FQNEAQ (reference sequence). With V trimmed by 5 bases and J by 3 bases, 9 bases remained unmatched. The CDR3 loop spans 17 amino acids. For the CDR3, the DNA is TGTGCCAGCAGCCAAGGGCAGGGGGCCCGTGGGGCCAACGTCCTGACTTTC. Protein: CASSQGQGARGANVLTF.

The rearrangement links TRBV6-1 to TRBJ1-1; 7 bases are a match to TRBD1. Germline V gives CDR1 MNHNS, CDR2 SASEGT. Trimming removed 5 bases from V and 8 bases from J; junction bases left unmatched: 11. The CDR3 contains 14 residues. Written as DNA, the CDR3 is TGTGCCAGCAGTCCCCAGGGGGGTTCGGTGGAAGCTTTCTTT. Encoded protein: CASSPQGGSVEAFF.

The chain uses TRBV6-5 and TRBJ1-1; D gene ambiguous. This CDR3 region has 13 residues. Germline V CDR1 and CDR2: MNHEY, SVGAGI. V lost 2 bases, J lost 4 bases, and 8 bases lay in between. The CDR3 DNA sequence: TGTGCCAGCAGTTACACCCTGAGCACTGAAGCTTTCTTT. This encodes CASSYTLSTEAFF.

About this clone itself: Within the sample, other DNA sequences also encode this same CDR3. The genes are TRBV5-1 and TRBJ1-1; no clear D. V lost 0 bases, J lost 0 bases, and 6 bases lay in between. The CDR3 spans 14 residues. Germline lookup yields CDR1 SGHRS and CDR2 YFSETQ. CDR3 bases: TGCGCCAGCAGCTTGGGAGGGATGAACACTGAAGCTTTCTTT. It yields the protein CASSLGGMNTEAFF.

In its sample, this clone was seen once. CDR3 loop: CASGETDRLGKLFF. CDR3 bases: TGTGCCAGCGGAGAAACGGACAGGCTTGGAAAACTGTTTTTT. V usage is TRBV6-1 and J usage is TRBJ1-4; TRBD1 agrees at 7 bases. V was pared by 8 bases and J by 10 bases, with 13 bases of the junction left unmatched. In germline, CDR1 is MNHNS, CDR2 SASEGT. The CDR3 extends over 14 amino acids.

The J gene is TRBJ2-3, the V gene TRBV14, with TRBD1 matching 9 bases. The V gene's germline CDR1 is SGHDN and CDR2 FVKESK. This CDR3 contains 19 residues. V lost 3 bases to trimming and J lost 1 base; unmatched junction nucleotides: 14. CDR3 amino acids: CASSHSGQGVVFGTDTQYF. CDR3 sequence (DNA): TGTGCCAGCAGCCATTCGGGACAGGGCGTAGTGTTTGGCACAGATACGCAGTATTTT.

The rearrangement links TRBV28 to TRBJ2-5; 7 bases map to TRBD1. Germline CDR1 is MDHEN and CDR2 is SYDVKM. The CDR3 has 12 amino acids. With V trimmed by 11 bases and J by 7 bases, 10 bases remained unmatched. The CDR3 region has the DNA TGTGCCGGAAAGGACAGGCGAGGGACCCAGTACTTC. Translated, it gives CAGKDRRGTQYF.